A single sample gave rise to the 26 T cell receptor beta chains below, sequenced in a study of cytomegalovirus exposure and HLA in healthy donors. TCRdb's copy holds only in-frame clones and misses some; the assay was immunoSEQ multiplex PCR. The sample yields roughly 120,000 clones, approximately 90% seen once. The sequencing sample was made of PBMCs. These receptors were collected from a woman in her late teens or twenties in good health and CMV-seronegative.

The rearrangement links TRBV6-5 to TRBJ2-1, with no clear D. CDR3 size: 14 residues. V was clipped by 0 bases and J by 5 bases, with 8 bases between them. CDR1 MNHEY and CDR2 SVGAGI come from the germline V gene. The CDR3 DNA follows: TGTGCCAGCAGTTACTCGAATCTAGACAATGAGCAGTTCTTC. It codes for CASSYSNLDNEQFF.

The chain employs TRBV27 and TRBJ2-1; the D is unclear. The CDR3 is 14 residues long. Germline V gives CDR1 MNHEY, CDR2 SMNVEV (reference sequence). Between the trimmed V and J ends, which lost 7 bases and 8 bases, there was a span of 18 bases. In nucleotides, the CDR3 is TGTGCCAGCATCGCTCGGTTAGCTTACGATGAGCAGTTCTTC. Protein: CASIARLAYDEQFF.

This chain joins TRBV10-3 and TRBJ2-3; a possible D gene is TRBD2 (7 bases). Germline V gene sequence: CDR1 ENHRY, CDR2 SYGVKD. The V end was cut by 6 bases, the J end by 0 bases, with 19 bases between. This CDR3 spans 17 amino acids. The CDR3: CAIRMGGAHSSTDTQYF. The CDR3 coding sequence is TGTGCCATCAGGATGGGGGGGGCCCATTCTAGCACAGATACGCAGTATTTT.

The rearrangement links TRBV7-2 to TRBJ2-5, with D perhaps TRBD1 (7 bases). The CDR3 extends over 13 amino acids. V was pared by 5 bases and J by 10 bases, with 17 bases between. From germline, CDR1 is SGHTA and CDR2 FQGNSA. CDR3 in DNA: TGTGCCAGCAGCGGAGGGGGCATGAGGAGCCAGTACTTC. Translation gives CASSGGGMRSQYF.

The chain uses TRBV4-2 and TRBJ1-2, with D possibly being TRBD1 (6 bases). The germline V gene has CDR1 LGHNA and CDR2 YNFKEQ. The V and J ends lost 4 bases and 8 bases respectively, with 17 bases between them. This CDR3 region has 14 residues. The CDR3 DNA sequence: TGTGCCAGCAGCCTCACGGGGGGGGGCCGGGGCTACACCTTC. Protein sequence: CASSLTGGGRGYTF.

This chain connects TRBV6-5 to TRBJ2-7; D gene ambiguous. CDR3 size: 14 residues. Trimming took off 0 bases at V and 2 bases at J, with 8 bases between the two ends. CDR1 and CDR2 from the germline V gene are MNHEY and SVGAGI. In DNA, the CDR3 is TGTGCCAGCAGTTACTCCGCCAGTCCCTACGAGCAGTACTTC. Its protein product is CASSYSASPYEQYF.

The chain has TRBV6-1 and TRBJ2-5; 10 positions match TRBD2. V was pared by 1 base and J by 5 bases, with 7 bases of the junction left unmatched. The CDR3 consists of 16 residues. CDR1 is MNHNS and CDR2 is SASEGT in the germline V gene. The CDR3 coding sequence is TGTGCCAGCAGTGAAGGACTAGCGGGCTTGGGGGAGACCCAGTACTTC. Translating gives CASSEGLAGLGETQYF.

V gene TRBV27 combines with J gene TRBJ1-1, with D uncertain. The CDR3 has 15 residues. The germline V gene encodes CDR1 MNHEY and CDR2 SMNVEV (reference sequence). The V end lost 2 bases, the J end lost 0 bases, and 10 bases lay between the germline ends. The CDR3 DNA reads as TGTGCCAGCAGTTTAGGGCTAAACCTGAACACTGAAGCTTTCTTT. It yields the protein CASSLGLNLNTEAFF.

CDR3 sequence: CATGQRQPQHF. Written as DNA, the CDR3 is TGTGCCACCGGACAAAGGCAGCCCCAGCATTTT. The chain recombines TRBV15 with TRBJ1-5, with D possibly TRBD1 on 5 matching bases. Germline lookup yields CDR1 LNHNV and CDR2 YYDKDF (reference sequence). The CDR3 runs to 11 residues. Trimming removed 8 bases at V and 7 bases at J, with 9 bases between.

The chain uses TRBV28 and TRBJ1-2; no definite D call. Trimming shortened V by 2 bases and J by 1 base, and 14 bases separated the two germline ends. Germline V CDR1 and CDR2: MDHEN, SYDVKM. This CDR3 has 16 residues. DNA for the CDR3: TGTGCCAGCAGTTTACTCTCGGGGTTTATTAACTATGGCTACACCTTC. Its protein is CASSLLSGFINYGYTF.

The rearrangement joins TRBV4-2 to TRBJ2-3; 11 bases agree with TRBD2. The junction had 2 bases not matched to a gene; V was cut back by 1 base and J by 2 bases. The CDR3 extends over 16 amino acids. In germline, CDR1 is LGHNA, CDR2 YNFKEQ. In nucleotides, the CDR3 is TGTGCCAGCAGCCAAGGGGGACTAGCGGCCACAGATACGCAGTATTTT. This codes for CASSQGGLAATDTQYF.

The V call is TRBV4-3, the J call TRBJ2-2; a weak D match, TRBD1 (7 bases). Trimming removed 4 bases from V and 0 bases from J, with 12 bases in between. Germline-derived CDR1 and CDR2 are LGHNA and YSLEER. CDR3 length equals 16 residues. The CDR3, as DNA: TGCGCCAGCAGCCTAGGAGGGACAGCGAACACCGGGGAGCTGTTTTTT. It codes for CASSLGGTANTGELFF.

The chain combines TRBV5-6 with TRBJ1-1, with TRBD1 matching 7 bases. This CDR3 region has 15 residues. Per the germline V gene, CDR1 is SGHDT and CDR2 is YYEEEE. With 4 bases clipped from V and 5 bases from J, the junction kept 11 bases outside the gene matches. The CDR3 spells CASSRDSYPETEAFF. The CDR3 DNA sequence: TGTGCCAGCAGCCGGGACAGCTATCCCGAAACTGAAGCTTTCTTT.

The chain combines TRBV7-9 with TRBJ2-2, with 7 nucleotides matching TRBD1. Germline trimming cut 6 bases from V and 5 bases from J; bases unmatched to any gene: 6. Per germline, CDR1 SEHNR and CDR2 FQNEAQ (reference sequence). The CDR3 contains 14 residues. CDR3 nucleotide sequence: TGTGCCAGCAGAGAAACAGGGGTGACCGGGGAGCTGTTTTTT. This encodes CASRETGVTGELFF.

The chain combines TRBV30 with TRBJ2-2; weak D call: TRBD2 (5 bases). The germline gives CDR1 GTSNPN, CDR2 SVGIG (reference sequence). V was cut by 7 bases and J by 8 bases, with 17 bases left in between. The CDR3 contains 13 residues. DNA of the CDR3: TGTGCCTACCTGACTCGACTACCGGGGGAGCTGTTTTTT. Its protein is CAYLTRLPGELFF.

The chain combines TRBV14 with TRBJ1-1, with 7 nucleotides matching TRBD1. Germline V gives CDR1 SGHDN, CDR2 FVKESK. V was clipped by 1 base and J by 0 bases; unmatched bases: 2. The CDR3 consists of 15 residues. The DNA for the CDR3 is TGTGCCAGCAGCCAAGTAGGGACAGTGAACACTGAAGCTTTCTTT. Residues: CASSQVGTVNTEAFF. The full variable domain, with the rest looked up from reference TRBV14 and TRBJ1-1, is EAGVTQFPSHSVIEKGQTVTLRCDPISGHDNLYWYRRVMGKEIKFLLHFVKESKQDESGMPNNRFLAERTGGTYSTLKVQPAELEDSGVYFCASSQVGTVNTEAFFGQGTRLTVV.

Points on this clone: The germline gene is not matched at one end of the junction; a read error may be the cause. V is TRBV5-6 and J is TRBJ2-3; 7 positions match TRBD2. Germline V gene data show CDR1 as SGHDT and CDR2 as YYEEEE. The CDR3 is made up of 15 amino acids. The CDR3 loop reads CASTLIAGATDTQYF. CDR3 DNA: TGTGCCAGCACCTTGATAGCGGGCGCCACAGATACGCAGTATTTT.

This rearrangement joins TRBV7-9 to TRBJ1-4; TRBD1 aligns across 7 bases. The junction had 5 bases not matched to a gene; V was cut back by 2 bases and J by 5 bases. CDR3 length equals 15 residues. In germline, CDR1 is SEHNR, CDR2 FQNEAQ (reference sequence). DNA of the CDR3: TGTGCCAGCAGCTTACCAGGACAGGAAAATGAAAAACTGTTTTTT. Translating it yields CASSLPGQENEKLFF.

This chain uses TRBV18 with TRBJ2-2; maybe TRBD1 (6 bases). Germline lookup yields CDR1 KGHSH and CDR2 LQKENI. The CDR3 has 14 amino acids. Trimming shortened V by 3 bases and J by 2 bases, and 7 bases separated the two germline ends. The CDR3 nucleotides are TGTGCCAGCTCACCCGGGACAAACACCGGGGAGCTGTTTTTT. Its protein is CASSPGTNTGELFF.

J is TRBJ2-1 and V is TRBV27, with 8 nucleotides matching TRBD2. The CDR3 totals 18 residues. J was trimmed by 0 bases and V by 8 bases; bases with no gene match: 15. In germline, CDR1 is MNHEY, CDR2 SMNVEV (reference sequence). The CDR3 sequence is CASWVAGIPSSSYNEQFF. CDR3 coding DNA: TGTGCCAGCTGGGTAGCGGGGATCCCCTCAAGCTCCTACAATGAGCAGTTCTTC.

Concerning this clone itself: This CDR3 is also generated by other DNA sequences in the sample. This chain joins TRBV28 and TRBJ2-5; 7 positions match TRBD1. In germline, CDR1 is MDHEN, CDR2 SYDVKM. This CDR3 region has 13 residues. The ends lost 2 bases at V and 5 bases at J; junction bases unmatched: 2. The CDR3 here is CASSLRGLETQYF. The CDR3 bases are TGTGCCAGCAGTTTAAGGGGGCTGGAGACCCAGTACTTC.

The rearrangement joins TRBV2 to TRBJ2-1, with D perhaps matching TRBD1 (6 bases). This CDR3 region has 15 residues. Germline V gene data show CDR1 as SNHLY and CDR2 as FYNNEI. Trimming shortened V by 8 bases and J by 5 bases, and 19 bases separated the two germline ends. CDR3 nucleotide sequence: TGTGCCAGCCCAAACAGGGTAAGGGCCCACAATGAGCAGTTCTTC. Protein: CASPNRVRAHNEQFF.

The J gene is TRBJ1-2, the V gene TRBV27; 9 bases align to TRBD1. The CDR3 covers 14 residues. Trimming took 5 bases from V and 4 from J; bases not matched to a gene: 5. CDR1 and CDR2 from the germline V gene are MNHEY and SMNVEV (reference sequence). The CDR3 region is CASSRQGEGYGYTF. The DNA for the CDR3 is TGTGCCAGCAGTAGACAGGGGGAGGGCTATGGCTACACCTTC.

This clone was counted between two and nine times. One end of the junction fails to match germline, which may point to a read error. The rearrangement links TRBV7-7 to TRBJ2-2, with TRBD1 matching over 10 bases. The CDR3 has 14 residues. Germline CDR1 reads SSHAT; CDR2 reads FNYEAQ (reference sequence). This chain's CDR3 is CASSLGQGAGELFF. CDR3 sequence (DNA): TGTGCTAGCAGCTTAGGACAGGGGGCCGGGGAGCTGTTTTTT.

About this clone itself: The junction differs from germline at one of its ends, possibly a read error. The rearrangement links TRBV29-1 to TRBJ2-3, with D tentatively TRBD1 (8 bases). Germline values: CDR1 SQVTM, CDR2 ANQGSEA. The CDR3 is 15 residues long. The CDR3 nucleotides read TGCAGCGTTCGCCACACAGGGGGGGACACAAATACGCAGTATTTT. Translation gives CSVRHTGGDTNTQYF.

The chain links TRBV18 to TRBJ1-1; 7 positions agree with TRBD1. Trimming removed 1 base from V and 4 bases from J; junction bases left unmatched: 6. Germline V gene lookup returns CDR1 KGHSH and CDR2 LQKENI. The CDR3 is made up of 15 amino acids. CDR3 DNA: TGTGCCAGCTCACCACGACAGGGAGAGGGCACTGAAGCTTTCTTT. Amino acid sequence: CASSPRQGEGTEAFF. The full variable domain, completed using reference TRBV18 and TRBJ1-1, is NAGVMQNPRHLVRRRGQEARLRCSPMKGHSHVYWYRQLPEEGLKFMVYLQKENIIDESGMPKERFSAEFPKEGPSILRIQQVVRGDSAAYFCASSPRQGEGTEAFFGQGTRLTVV.